This TCR beta chain was captured by sequencing in a study of a mutant IDH1 vaccine in newly diagnosed glioma. The CDR3 extends over 13 amino acids. Unmatched junction bases numbered 1, after V lost 5 bases and J lost 1 base. Germline V CDR1 and CDR2: SGHAT, FQNNGV. The data were produced by immunoSEQ multiplex PCR, yet TCRdb's version contains in-frame clones alone and is incomplete. Found here are over 55,000 clones, about four fifths of them singletons; the top ten hold around 3.3%. This clone appeared once. Its cognate antigen is unknown. The time point denotes: week 11, during vaccination. Alongside topical imiquimod, each dose of vaccine comprised 300 ug of mutant IDH1 20-mer peptide.

The sequences come from PBMCs, collected from a glioma patient whose treatment included an IDH1 peptide vaccine. The chain employs TRBV11-2 and TRBJ2-5; TRBD1 aligns across 7 bases. This clonotype was sampled from a man aged 25-40 years with glioma. DNA of the CDR3: TGTGCCAGCAGCCGGGACAGCCAAGAGACCCAGTACTTC. Its protein is CASSRDSQETQYF.